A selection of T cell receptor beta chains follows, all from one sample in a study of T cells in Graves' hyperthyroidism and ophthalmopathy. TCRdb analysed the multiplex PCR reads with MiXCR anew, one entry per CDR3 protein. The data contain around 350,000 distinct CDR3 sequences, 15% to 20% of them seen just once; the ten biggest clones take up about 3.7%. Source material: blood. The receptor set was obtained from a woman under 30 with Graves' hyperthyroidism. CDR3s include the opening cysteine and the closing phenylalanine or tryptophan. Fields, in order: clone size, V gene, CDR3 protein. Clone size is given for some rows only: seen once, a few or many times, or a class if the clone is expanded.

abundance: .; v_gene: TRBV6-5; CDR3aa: CASSYTSFSYEQYF
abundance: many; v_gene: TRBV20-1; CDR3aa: CSAPAGGDQGEQYF
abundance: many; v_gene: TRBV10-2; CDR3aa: CASSESNGYTEAFF
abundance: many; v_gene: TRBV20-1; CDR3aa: CSARDGLGGVNTEAFF
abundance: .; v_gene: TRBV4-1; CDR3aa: CASSQSGARGVYGYTF
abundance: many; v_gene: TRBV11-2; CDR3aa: CASSLDLGGPEAFF
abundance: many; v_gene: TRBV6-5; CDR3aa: CASKPSDRESDGYTF
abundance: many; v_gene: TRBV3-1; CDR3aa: CASSQGEQDLNYEQYF
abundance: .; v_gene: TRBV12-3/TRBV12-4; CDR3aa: CASSRYPSGGIQETQYF
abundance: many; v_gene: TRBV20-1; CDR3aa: CSASLQGVKGNTEAFF